The 15 T cell receptor beta chains below all came from one sample that was sequenced in a study of early T cells in non-severe SARS-CoV-2 infection. TCRdb fed the 5' RACE reads into MiXCR, producing one record per CDR3 protein. The sample lists some 57,000 distinct CDR3 sequences, 11% occurring once. Sequences were obtained from whole blood. These receptors all stem from an adult who was a healthcare worker with PCR-confirmed SARS-CoV-2 infection or an uninfected control (not recorded which).

This clonotype was counted ten times or more. The CDR3 DNA is TGTGCCAGCAGGCAACCTAAAGCGGGACAAGAGACCCAGTACTTC. Translating it yields CASRQPKAGQETQYF. This chain links TRBV7-6 with TRBJ2-5; 7 bases map to TRBD2. Germline trimming cut 6 bases from V and 2 bases from J; bases unmatched to any gene: 9. This CDR3 is 15 amino acids long. Looked up from germline, CDR1 is SGHVS and CDR2 is FNYEAQ.

This clonotype was recorded a few times. DNA of the CDR3: TGTGCCAGCAGCTTCGCAGGGCCCACCGCTTTCTTT. Its translation: CASSFAGPTAFF. The chain carries TRBV7-2 and TRBJ1-1; D is possibly TRBD1 (5 bases). The V gene's germline CDR1 is SGHTA and CDR2 FQGNSA. V was trimmed by 3 bases and J by 11 bases, leaving 13 bases between them. The CDR3 has 12 residues. Supplemented by reference TRBV7-2 and TRBJ1-1, the full variable domain reads GAGVSQSPSNKVTEKGKDVELRCDPISGHTALYWYRQSLGQGLEFLIYFQGNSAPDKSGLPSDRFSAERTGGSVSTLTIQRTQQEDSAVYLCASSFAGPTAFFGQGTRLTVV.

This clonotype was counted many times. V and J are TRBV7-2 and TRBJ1-2; 11 bases agree with TRBD1. V shed 5 bases, J shed 7 bases, and the junction held 6 bases outside the gene matches. The germline CDR1 and CDR2 sequences are SGHTA and FQGNSA. CDR3 length: 14 residues. The CDR3 here is CASSPGQGASGYTF. Here the CDR3 DNA reads TGTGCCAGCAGCCCCGGACAGGGGGCAAGTGGCTACACCTTC.

The V gene is TRBV5-1, the J gene TRBJ2-2; TRBD1 agrees at 9 bases. V dropped 3 bases and J dropped 5; count of bases not matched to a gene: 8. Germline V gives CDR1 SGHRS, CDR2 YFSETQ. The CDR3 totals 16 residues. CDR3 region: CASSYRAGTGTGELFF. CDR3 DNA sequence: TGCGCCAGCAGCTACCGCGCCGGGACAGGGACCGGGGAGCTGTTTTTT.

The table lists this clonotype with many counts. The chain recombines TRBV9 with TRBJ1-1; no clear D. Trimming removed 3 bases at V and 7 bases at J, with 16 bases between. There are 14 residues in the CDR3. From germline, CDR1 is SGDLS and CDR2 YYNGEE. The CDR3 loop is CASSGTNQGHEAFF. The CDR3 DNA follows: TGTGCCAGCAGCGGAACGAACCAAGGGCATGAAGCTTTCTTT.

This clonotype was detected ten times or more. V usage is TRBV11-2 and J usage is TRBJ2-1; possible D gene TRBD1, 5 bases. Trimming left V 0 bases short and J 5 bases short, with 14 bases between. The CDR3 consists of 16 residues. Per germline, CDR1 SGHAT and CDR2 FQNNGV. CDR3 bases: TGTGCCAGCAGCTTAGATTGGGGCCAAGTGAACAATGAGCAGTTCTTC. This codes for CASSLDWGQVNNEQFF. Full variable domain (outside the CDR3, taken from reference TRBV11-2 and TRBJ2-1): EAGVAQSPRYKIIEKRQSVAFWCNPISGHATLYWYQQILGQGPKLLIQFQNNGVVDDSQLPKDRFSAERLKGVDSTLKIQPAKLEDSAVYLCASSLDWGQVNNEQFFGPGTRLTVL.

Many counts were recorded for this clonotype. The rearrangement joins TRBV5-5 to TRBJ2-5; the match to TRBD1 covers 8 bases. This CDR3 is built from 14 residues. CDR1 SGHKS and CDR2 YYEKEE come from the germline V gene (reference sequence). V trimming: 8 bases; J trimming: 7 bases; junction bases outside the gene matches: 13. The CDR3 DNA reads TGTGCCAGTGTACGGGACAGGACATTTGCGACCCAGTACTTC. Its translation: CASVRDRTFATQYF.

The rearrangement uses TRBV5-1 and TRBJ2-6; the D gene is possibly TRBD1 (6 bases). V was pared by 4 bases and J by 0 bases, with 8 bases between. Looked up from germline, CDR1 is SGHRS and CDR2 is YFSETQ. The CDR3 spans 15 residues. The CDR3 coding sequence is TGCGCCAGCAGCACAGGGCCCTCTGGGGCCAACGTCCTGACTTTC. The encoded protein is CASSTGPSGANVLTF.

This clonotype was seen a few times. The chain recombines TRBV7-9 with TRBJ2-5; 10 bases line up with TRBD2. From germline, CDR1 is SEHNR and CDR2 FQNEAQ (reference sequence). Unmatched junction bases numbered 11, after V lost 7 bases and J lost 3 bases. There are 16 residues in the CDR3. CDR3 loop: CASNLIQLAGEETQYF. The CDR3 DNA follows: TGTGCCAGCAACCTCATTCAGCTAGCGGGGGAAGAGACCCAGTACTTC.

This clonotype was counted between two and nine times. The gene calls are TRBV6-5 and TRBJ2-7; D is unclear. Trimming pared 0 bases from V and 5 bases from J, leaving 11 bases between. Germline V gene data show CDR1 as MNHEY and CDR2 as SVGAGI. The CDR3 runs 14 residues. CDR3 coding DNA: TGTGCCAGCAGTTACTCGAGTTTGGGGAACGAGCAGTACTTC. Translation gives CASSYSSLGNEQYF.

This clonotype was seen repeatedly, ten times or more. The rearrangement uses TRBV10-3 and TRBJ2-1; D remains unclear. V lost 6 bases and J lost 7, with 10 bases in between. The CDR3 spans 12 residues. Germline V gene sequence: CDR1 ENHRY, CDR2 SYGVKD. The CDR3, as DNA: TGTGCCATCAGAGTAGCTAGTAATGAGCAGTTCTTC. Translated: CAIRVASNEQFF.

This sequence joins TRBV10-3 and TRBJ2-5; 12 nucleotides agree with TRBD2. This CDR3 has 15 amino acids. Trimming took 6 bases from V and 2 from J; bases not matched to a gene: 4. Germline V lookup: CDR1 ENHRY, CDR2 SYGVKD. CDR3 sequence: CAIRSGLAGQETQYF. The DNA for the CDR3 is TGTGCCATCAGATCCGGACTAGCGGGACAAGAGACCCAGTACTTC.

This clonotype appeared many times. The gene calls are TRBV6-2 or TRBV6-3 and TRBJ1-4; 10 bases align to TRBD1. Germline assignment: CDR1 MNHEY and CDR2 SVGEGT. Trimming took 4 bases from V and 8 from J; bases not matched to a gene: 7. This CDR3 has 15 residues. The CDR3 sequence: CASSSRTGGNEKLFF. The CDR3 nucleotides read TGTGCCAGCAGTTCGCGGACAGGGGGGAACGAAAAACTGTTTTTT.

This clonotype was seen ten or more times. This chain links TRBV27 with TRBJ2-7, with TRBD1 matching 8 bases. V trimming: 5 bases; J trimming: 3 bases; junction bases outside the gene matches: 6. The CDR3 has 14 amino acids. Per the germline V gene, CDR1 is MNHEY and CDR2 is SMNVEV (reference sequence). The chain's CDR3 is CASSPGQGFYEQYF. In DNA form, the CDR3 reads TGTGCCAGCAGTCCCGGACAGGGATTCTACGAGCAGTACTTC.

This clonotype was observed at least ten times. The chain has TRBV20-1 and TRBJ2-1, with D tentatively TRBD1 or TRBD2 (5 bases each). The CDR3 is 14 residues long. CDR1 and CDR2 (germline): DFQATT, SNEGSKA (reference sequence). The ends were cut back, 3 bases at V and 7 bases at J, with 16 bases in the middle. CDR3 residues: CSASPEGTWNEQFF. The CDR3 DNA sequence: TGCAGTGCTAGCCCAGAGGGGACCTGGAATGAGCAGTTCTTC.